This TCR beta chain was found in a study of blood T cell repertoires in COVID-19. Clones were read by immunoSEQ multiplex PCR, and TCRdb kept only the in-frame ones, dropping some. In the table there are under 250,000 clones, about 83% of which are singletons. Sequencing input: peripheral blood. This sequence originates from a man aged 50 to 60 with active or convalescent COVID-19.

CDR3 sequence (DNA): TGCGCCAGCAGCTCTGGACTAGCGGGAGGCCGGTACAATGAGCAGTTCTTC. Encoded protein: CASSSGLAGGRYNEQFF. V gene TRBV5-1 combines with J gene TRBJ2-1, with TRBD2 matching over 14 bases. After removal of 3 bases from V and 4 bases from J, the junction contained 6 bases not matched to a gene. Per germline, CDR1 SGHRS and CDR2 YFSETQ. The CDR3 consists of 17 residues. Looking up the rest from reference TRBV5-1 and TRBJ2-1 gives the full variable domain: KAGVTQTPRYLIKTRGQQVTLSCSPISGHRSVSWYQQTPGQGLQFLFEYFSETQRNKGNFPGRFSGRQFSNSRSEMNVSTLELGDSALYLCASSSGLAGGRYNEQFFGPGTRLTVL.